These 5 T cell receptor beta chains share one sample of origin, sequenced in a study of T-cell memory formation after mild COVID-19. TCRdb reprocessed the 5' RACE reads via MiXCR and lists one record per CDR3 protein. Found here are about 470,000 distinct CDR3 sequences, about 18% of them singletons; the top ten hold roughly an eighth. The source material was PBMCs or a T cell subset sorted from them (not recorded which). These receptor sequences come from an adult woman who had mild COVID-19 (a few samples of this study predate the infection). Cell type and time point are not known.

J is TRBJ2-7 and V is TRBV2; the match to TRBD2 covers 8 bases. Trimming removed 6 bases from V and 1 base from J; junction bases left unmatched: 5. The CDR3 totals 14 residues. Germline assignment: CDR1 SNHLY and CDR2 FYNNEI. CDR3 sequence reads: CASRLGLASYEQYF. The CDR3 DNA sequence: TGTGCCAGCAGACTTGGACTAGCTTCCTACGAGCAGTACTTC.

This clonotype has at least ten counts. This sequence joins TRBV27 and TRBJ1-1; D is possibly TRBD1 (6 bases). There are 14 residues in the CDR3. Germline CDR1 is MNHEY and CDR2 is SMNVEV (reference sequence). The V end was cut by 3 bases, the J end by 10 bases, with 18 bases between. The CDR3 reads CASSFAGQLLVAFF. The CDR3 bases are TGTGCCAGCAGTTTCGCTGGACAGTTACTGGTAGCTTTCTTT.

This clonotype was detected only once. The chain uses TRBV13 and TRBJ2-5; D unclear. The V and J ends lost 2 bases and 3 bases respectively, with 7 bases between them. This CDR3 comprises 13 residues. CDR1 is PRHDT, CDR2 FYEKMQ, per germline (reference sequence). The CDR3 loop reads CASSLRAKETQYF. The CDR3 DNA follows: TGTGCCAGCAGCTTAAGGGCCAAAGAGACCCAGTACTTC.

The chain is built from TRBV6-5 and TRBJ1-2; D is undetermined. V lost 2 bases, J lost 3 bases, and 10 bases lay in between. The CDR3 totals 14 residues. Germline V gives CDR1 MNHEY, CDR2 SVGAGI. CDR3 DNA sequence: TGTGCCAGCAGTTACGTGTCCCGGTACTATGGCTACACCTTC. It specifies CASSYVSRYYGYTF.

This clonotype came up a few times. The CDR3 nucleotides read TGTGCCAGCAGCCCTGCTTGGGACAGCAACTATGGCTACACCTTC. Protein: CASSPAWDSNYGYTF. V gene TRBV12-3 or TRBV12-4 combines with J gene TRBJ1-2, with TRBD1 matching 7 bases. The CDR3 loop spans 15 amino acids. J gave up 2 bases and V 6 bases, and 9 bases lay outside the gene matches.